This TCR beta chain is drawn from a study of graft-versus-host responses after intestinal transplantation. In the study overall: Tacrolimus plus steroids were given to all recipients for around three years, preceded by anti-thymocyte globulin induction.

This CDR3 is built from 14 residues. V lost 3 bases and J 6 bases, leaving 12 bases between the germline ends. Per germline, CDR1 MDHEN and CDR2 SYDVKM. Sequencing used immunoSEQ multiplex PCR; TCRdb keeps in-frame clones, though not all of them. The sample consists of about 9,500 clones, around nine tenths of them appearing once. Sequencing used PBMCs, obtained approximately 240 days after intestinal transplant. The receptor was isolated from a human patient who received an intestinal transplant, so some T cells may come from the graft donor. The chain carries TRBV28 and TRBJ1-5; D remains unclear. The CDR3: CASSFTGDPQPQHF. For the CDR3, the DNA is TGTGCCAGCAGTTTTACCGGGGATCCTCAGCCCCAGCATTTT.